The 3 T cell receptor beta chains in this list originate from one sample, sequenced in a study of technical replicates of blood from four donors. Using immunoSEQ multiplex PCR, the repertoire was profiled, and TCRdb retains in-frame clones only, with some absent. This sample carries more than 65,000 clones, approximately 93% of them seen once, and the ten largest clones take about 0.37%. Sequences were obtained from T cells isolated from PBMCs. These receptors all stem from a human donor in good health.

The chain uses TRBV7-8 and TRBJ2-1, with 10 bases that match TRBD2. The CDR3 is 19 residues long. Germline loops: CDR1 SGHVS, CDR2 FQNEAQ. J gave up 1 base and V 2 bases, and 11 bases lay outside the gene matches. The CDR3 DNA follows: TGTGCCAGCAGCTTATCGGGGGATAGCGGGAGGCCTTCCTACAATGAGCAGTTCTTC. It translates to CASSLSGDSGRPSYNEQFF.

This clone was counted a few times. The genes are TRBV10-1 and TRBJ2-7; TRBD2 aligns across 7 bases. The CDR3 consists of 12 residues. CDR1 and CDR2 from the germline V gene are WNHNN and SYGVQD (reference sequence). The V gene end was trimmed by 4 bases and the J gene end by 3 bases; junction bases not matched to a gene: 0. CDR3 sequence (DNA): TGCGCCAGCAGTGCTAGCGGCTACGAGCAGTACTTC. Translating it yields CASSASGYEQYF.

The chain carries TRBV2 and TRBJ1-5, with a possible D match to TRBD1 (5 bases). The CDR3 totals 14 residues. The V gene lost 6 bases and the J gene lost 2 bases, with 11 bases spanning the gap. Germline CDR1 is SNHLY and CDR2 is FYNNEI. The CDR3 here is CASRPGRGNQPQHF. CDR3 coding DNA: TGTGCCAGCAGGCCGGGCAGGGGCAATCAGCCCCAGCATTTT.